This record looks at one T cell receptor (beta chain) sequence and its context. CD45RO-negative, CCR7-selected cells formed the naive CD8 fraction, which excluded terminally differentiated effector memory CD45RA+ cells. Measured with immunoSEQ multiplex PCR; TCRdb has only the in-frame clones, and not every one. The sample carries approximately 740,000 clones, roughly 92% recorded once. These data belong to a study of shared clonotypes between healthy human individuals. The source is a man younger than 40 in good health. The sample was naive CD8+ T cells sorted from blood.

The CDR3 sequence: CASSIDGTSGRMGTDTQYF. The CDR3 coding sequence is TGTGCCAGTAGTATAGACGGGACTAGCGGGAGGATGGGCACAGATACGCAGTATTTT. This chain links TRBV19 with TRBJ2-3; 15 bases align to TRBD2. The germline V gene has CDR1 LNHDA and CDR2 SQIVND (reference sequence). This CDR3 comprises 19 residues. Unmatched junction bases numbered 5, after V lost 0 bases and J lost 1 base.